What follows describes a single T cell receptor beta chain. No cognate antigen has been identified for it. Base qualities are missing; no much larger clone stands one base away. This entry comes from a study of control samples from healthy donors and cancer patients (dated by TCRdb to 2018 to 2020). The V and J ends are trimmed by 3 bases and 4 bases, leaving 9 bases between them. As encoded in the germline V gene, CDR1 is KGHDR while CDR2 is SFDVKD. The CDR3, cysteine through phenylalanine, is 14 amino acids long. Only the CDR3 portion is preserved as DNA: 42 bases, with reading frame beginning at the first base. Libraries were constructed by the immunoSEQ multiplex PCR assay. Imported from immuneACCESS, the table was reduced by TCRdb to in-frame sequences with V and J called. These copies leave out some clones; in studies compared against another copy, an unresolved V gene accounts for under half, and the cause of the remainder is not known. This sample comprises 90,000 to 150,000 clones, 85% to 90% of them detected only once. The ten largest clones take up roughly an eighth of the sample.

This receptor was taken from a man in his thirties or forties in good health. Source material: blood. The rearranged segments are TRBV24-1 and TRBJ1-3; the D gene is unclear. The nucleotide sequence is given as TGTGCCACCAGTGATGGGGAGTTCGGAAACACCATATATTTT. The translation is CATSDGEFGNTIYF.